These 18 T cell receptor beta chains share one sample of origin, sequenced in a study of resident and recirculating memory T cells in vitiligo (dated by TCRdb to the late 2010s). Library method: the immunoSEQ multiplex PCR assay. TCRdb stores this immuneACCESS table with in-frame sequences only. Part of the clones is absent; in the studies checked, under half of the shortfall reflects unresolved V genes, and no reason is known for the rest. For this sample the table gives 70,000 to 95,000 clones, of which 92% were detected only once. The ten largest clones take up approximately 4.7% of the sample. Sequenced input: blood. The receptors originated from a male donor with vitiligo.

The CDR3 DNA sequence: TGCGCCAGCAGCCCTGTCCCGGGAGGGCCCCACGAGCAGTACTTC. Encoded protein: CASSPVPGGPHEQYF. The genes are TRBV4-1 and TRBJ2-7; 8 bases line up with TRBD2. V lost 4 bases and J lost 5; bases outside the gene matches: 10. CDR1 and CDR2 (germline): MGHRA, YSYEKL. This CDR3 contains 15 residues.

The V call is TRBV27, the J call TRBJ2-1; D perhaps matches TRBD1 (6 bases). The V gene lost 7 bases and the J gene lost 4 bases, with 14 bases spanning the gap. The germline V gene has CDR1 MNHEY and CDR2 SMNVEV (reference sequence). The CDR3 consists of 14 residues. CDR3: CASKPGASYNEQFF. The DNA of the CDR3 is TGTGCCAGCAAACCAGGGGCGAGTTACAATGAGCAGTTCTTC.

This chain uses TRBV6-5 with TRBJ1-1; 8 nucleotides line up with TRBD1. Germline values: CDR1 MNHEY, CDR2 SVGAGI. The CDR3 consists of 15 residues. The V and J ends lost 0 bases and 5 bases, in that order; junction bases with no gene match: 5. Here the CDR3 reads CASSYSDRVATEAFF. The CDR3 DNA sequence: TGTGCCAGCAGTTACTCGGACAGGGTGGCGACTGAAGCTTTCTTT.

This chain links TRBV11-2 with TRBJ2-7; TRBD1 matches 10 bases. Trimming cost V 1 base and J 0 bases; bases outside gene matches: 6. CDR3 length: 17 residues. Per the germline V gene, CDR1 is SGHAT and CDR2 is FQNNGV. For the CDR3, the DNA is TGTGCCAGCAGCTTAGCCCGGACAGGGGGAAGCTCCTACGAGCAGTACTTC. Translated, it gives CASSLARTGGSSYEQYF.

This clone was seen once. The J gene is TRBJ1-5, the V gene TRBV6-5, with 8 positions matching TRBD1. Germline V CDR1 and CDR2: MNHEY, SVGAGI. Trimming at V came to 6 bases and at J to 2 bases, leaving 6 bases not matched to a gene. CDR3 length equals 15 residues. This CDR3 reads CASSKDRAGNQPQHF. The CDR3 DNA sequence: TGTGCCAGCAGCAAGGACAGGGCAGGCAATCAGCCCCAGCATTTT.

CDR3 in DNA: TGCGCCAGCAGCCAAGATGTGGCAGGGCGACTCACTAACTATGGCTACACCTTC. Its protein product is CASSQDVAGRLTNYGYTF. The chain has TRBV4-3 and TRBJ1-2, with D possibly being TRBD1 (5 bases). The CDR3 loop spans 18 amino acids. V was shortened by 0 bases and J by 0 bases, with 17 bases between the two germline ends. CDR1 and CDR2 (germline): LGHNA, YSLEER.

This clone has just a few counts. The gene calls are TRBV5-8 and TRBJ2-1, with TRBD1 identical over 8 bases. The CDR3 totals 16 residues. V trimming: 4 bases; J trimming: 0 bases; junction bases outside the gene matches: 6. Germline V gene lookup returns CDR1 SGHTS and CDR2 YDEGEE. The CDR3 reads CASSRDRRSSYNEQFF. CDR3 nucleotide sequence: TGTGCCAGCAGCCGGGACAGGCGAAGCTCCTACAATGAGCAGTTCTTC.

This rearrangement joins TRBV23-1 to TRBJ1-2; D remains ambiguous. TRBV23-1 falls under the ORF class, with uncertain function. This CDR3 is built from 17 residues. V was shortened by 10 bases and J by 7 bases, with 31 bases between the two germline ends. The CDR3 loop reads CATKPCALFSTDLGYTF. CDR3 nucleotides: TGCGCCACTAAGCCTTGTGCCCTGTTTAGTACAGACCTTGGCTACACCTTC.

A single count supports this clone. The gene calls are TRBV28 and TRBJ1-2; maybe TRBD1 (5 bases). Per the germline V gene, CDR1 is MDHEN and CDR2 is SYDVKM. The CDR3 is 16 residues long. Trimming shortened V by 5 bases and J by 7 bases, and 23 bases separated the two germline ends. The DNA of the CDR3 is TGTGCCAGCAGTCAATTTCAGGGTGCTCCCTACTCTGGCTACACCTTC. Translation: CASSQFQGAPYSGYTF.

This clone appeared once. The chain has TRBV13 and TRBJ1-2; TRBD1 is a possible D gene (6 bases). Trimming removed 1 base at V and 4 bases at J, with 10 bases between. The germline V gene encodes CDR1 PRHDT and CDR2 FYEKMQ (reference sequence). This CDR3 has 14 residues. The CDR3, as DNA: TGTGCCAGCAGCTTAGCCCAGGACAGCTATGGCTACACCTTC. Translation gives CASSLAQDSYGYTF.

This chain links TRBV6-1 with TRBJ1-1, with TRBD1 matching over 8 bases. J lost 3 bases, V lost 10 bases, and 10 bases had no gene match. There are 14 residues in the CDR3. CDR1 is MNHNS and CDR2 is SASEGT in the germline V gene. The CDR3 reads CATHLAGGHTEAFF. The CDR3 nucleotides are TGTGCCACCCATCTGGCAGGGGGCCACACTGAAGCTTTCTTT.

The J gene is TRBJ1-2, the V gene TRBV7-2; D is possibly TRBD1 (6 bases). Germline CDR1 and CDR2: SGHTA and FQGNSA. This CDR3 region has 16 residues. V dropped 4 bases and J dropped 2 bases, with 17 bases sitting between them. The CDR3 region is CASSSRTIQGNYGYTF. The CDR3 DNA reads as TGTGCCAGCAGCTCGCGAACCATACAGGGCAACTATGGCTACACCTTC.

The rearrangement uses TRBV10-2 and TRBJ2-7, with D possibly being TRBD2 (6 bases). Trimming removed 7 bases at V and 4 bases at J, with 17 bases between. The CDR3 length is 14 residues. Germline lookup yields CDR1 WSHSY and CDR2 SAAADI. CDR3 sequence (DNA): TGCGCCAGCACATGGGGAGGCCTCTCATACGAGCAGTACTTC. The encoded protein is CASTWGGLSYEQYF.

The chain joins TRBV28 to TRBJ2-7; tentative D call: TRBD2 (7 bases). V was trimmed by 7 bases and J by 4 bases, leaving 20 bases between them. The CDR3 covers 15 residues. CDR1 is MDHEN and CDR2 is SYDVKM in the germline V gene. CDR3 region: CASKGEGGGIYEQYF. The CDR3 region has the DNA TGTGCCAGCAAGGGGGAGGGGGGGGGAATTTACGAGCAGTACTTC.

The chain uses TRBV18 and TRBJ2-7, with D tentatively TRBD1 (6 bases). The length of the CDR3 is 15 residues. From germline, CDR1 is KGHSH and CDR2 LQKENI. Trimming cost V 2 bases and J 9 bases, with 20 bases left between them. CDR3 residues: CASSPTDEQGKGQYF. In DNA, the CDR3 is TGTGCCAGCTCACCAACCGACGAACAGGGTAAGGGGCAGTACTTC.

This clone has a single count. The gene calls are TRBV7-9 and TRBJ2-7; D remains unclear. The CDR3 length is 12 residues. V lost 2 bases, J lost 3 bases, and 5 bases lay in between. Germline lookup yields CDR1 SEHNR and CDR2 FQNEAQ (reference sequence). The CDR3 DNA sequence: TGTGCCAGCAGCTTAAGCGTCTACGAGCAGTACTTC. Protein sequence: CASSLSVYEQYF.

The chain has TRBV7-2 and TRBJ2-3; 11 nucleotides agree with TRBD2. The junction had 5 bases not matched to a gene; V was cut back by 5 bases and J by 1 base. The CDR3 contains 16 residues. CDR1 is SGHTA and CDR2 is FQGNSA in the germline V gene. CDR3 nucleotide sequence: TGTGCCAGCAGCAACCGACTAGCGGGGCGCACAGATACGCAGTATTTT. It is translated as CASSNRLAGRTDTQYF.

The rearrangement joins TRBV6-1 to TRBJ1-2; D is possibly TRBD1 (6 bases). Germline CDR1 is MNHNS and CDR2 is SASEGT. The CDR3 runs 15 residues. The germline V and J ends were trimmed by 4 bases and 2 bases, with 14 bases remaining between them. CDR3 in DNA: TGTGCCAGCAGTGTCGGACAGTACTCCAACTATGGCTACACCTTC. Translated, it gives CASSVGQYSNYGYTF.